This T cell receptor beta chain appears in the sequencing data of a study of siplizumab effects on memory and regulatory T cells. Study results and limitations: Siplizumab significantly lowered the alloreactive sequences that could be traced to unstimulated CD4+ memory cells.

Trimming pared 0 bases from V and 4 bases from J, leaving 4 bases between. CDR3 length equals 13 residues. Germline CDR1 and CDR2: MRHNA and SNTAGT. Points on this clone: Its antigen remains unidentified.

Here immunoSEQ multiplex PCR was the method, and the copy in TCRdb shows in-frame clones only, minus some. The sample includes around 110,000 clones, approximately 94% of them seen just once. The clonotype originates from a human donor in good health. Sequencing was performed on non-Treg CD4+ T cells sorted from blood. This chain uses TRBV6-4 with TRBJ2-1; no firm D call. Written as DNA, the CDR3 is TGTGCCAGCAGTGACTCGGAGTACAATGAGCAGTTCTTC. It translates to CASSDSEYNEQFF.